This T cell receptor beta chain was observed in a study of OX40 agonist ivuxolimab in advanced cancers. Broadly, across the study: Ivuxolimab, which targeted the costimulatory receptor OX40 (CD134), was an agonistic, fully human IgG2 monoclonal antibody. The monotherapy dose-escalation portion (N = 52 patients) of the phase I ivuxolimab trial is reported in the paper. Intravenous ivuxolimab was administered to patients every 2 weeks at six dose levels: 0.01, 0.1, 0.3, 1.5, 3 and 10 mg/kg. Among the roughly 50 dose-escalation patients, 19 had hepatocellular carcinoma, about 15 melanoma, 9 renal cell carcinoma and 9 head and neck cancer. The dose-escalation cohort was 80% to 90% male with a mean age of 60 years, ranging from about 20 to 80. Partial responses were achieved by three dose-escalation patients, of whom one had hepatocellular carcinoma and two had cutaneous melanoma. Prior anti-PD-1, anti-PD-L1 or anti-CTLA-4 therapy was permitted, and checkpoint inhibitors had been received by less than 45% of dose-escalation patients. The point of sequencing TCRbeta in the periphery was to test whether ivuxolimab changed TCR sequence diversity and drove clonal T-cell expansion. Broader findings and caveats from the paper: At doses of 0.1 to 3.0 mg/kg, clonal expansion of both CD4+ and CD8+ T cells in blood was seen between baseline and week 6. Low levels of normalized T-cell clonal expansion were also seen in some patients who did not respond. The antigen specificity of the clonally expanded peripheral T cells was not determined. In partial responders in the 0.1-3.0 mg/kg groups, normalized peripheral clonal expansion was found to be among the lowest, especially among CD8+ T cells. On average, CD8+ T cells showed more expanded clones than CD4+ T cells after ivuxolimab.

Of note for this clone: Its recognized antigen is unknown. No base quality values were provided; no much bigger clone lies one nucleotide off.

Reading the germline V gene gives CDR1 SGHAT and CDR2 FQNNGV. V is reduced by 5 bases and J by 2 bases, leaving a spacing of 3 bases between them. Measured from the cysteine to the phenylalanine, the CDR3 is 11 residues long. This entry keeps only the CDR3 DNA: 33 bases, framed from base 1. Patients with a history of autoimmune disease or receiving systemic immunosuppression were excluded from the trial. Peripheral blood for TCR sequencing was drawn from every dose cohort at baseline, at cycle 4 day 1 and at cycle 7 day 1. Samples were obtained from an open-label, multicenter, first-in-human phase I dose-escalation trial of ivuxolimab. Adults with locally advanced or metastatic head and neck squamous cell, hepatocellular, melanoma or renal cell carcinoma were enrolled in the trial. CD4+ and CD8+ T cells were sorted separately from peripheral blood before TCR sequencing. Genomic DNA was isolated from the sorted cells so that the TCRbeta CDR3 region could be sequenced. The immunoSEQ Assay was used to sequence the TCRbeta CDR3 regions. As stored in TCRdb, this immuneACCESS dataset retains in-frame rearrangements with V and J assigned. A fraction of the clones does not appear; measured against another copy, unresolved V genes explain less than half of the discrepancy, and the remainder lacks a known reason. The sample table records under 60,000 clones; roughly 90% of these occur just once. Clones ranked in the top ten supply 4.5% to 5.5% of the sample.

This TCR came from an adult with an advanced solid tumor such as melanoma, head and neck, liver or kidney cancer. In this chain, TRBV11-2 is recombined with TRBJ2-5, with the D gene call left open. The material sequenced was CD4+ or CD8+ T cells sorted from blood, taken in a trial of the OX40 agonist ivuxolimab. Read as DNA, the sequence is TGTGCCAGCAGCCTACAAGAGACCCAGTACTTC. This yields the protein CASSLQETQYF.